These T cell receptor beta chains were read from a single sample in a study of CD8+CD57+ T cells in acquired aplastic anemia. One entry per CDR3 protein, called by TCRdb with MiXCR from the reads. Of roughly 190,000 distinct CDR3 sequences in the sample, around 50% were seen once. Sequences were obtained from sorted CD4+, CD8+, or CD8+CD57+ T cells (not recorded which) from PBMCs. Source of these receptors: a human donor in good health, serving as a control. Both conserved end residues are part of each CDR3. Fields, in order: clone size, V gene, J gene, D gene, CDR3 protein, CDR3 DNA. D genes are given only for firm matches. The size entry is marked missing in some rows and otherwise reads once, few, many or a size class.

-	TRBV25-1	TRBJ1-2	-	CASSEPGTHYGYTF	TGTGCCAGCAGTGAACCAGGGACTCACTATGGCTACACCTTC
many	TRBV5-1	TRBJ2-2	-	CASSPGTGTGELFF	TGCGCCAGCAGCCCCGGGACTGGGACCGGGGAGCTGTTTTTT
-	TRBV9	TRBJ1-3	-	CASSVQGGGNTIYF	TGTGCCAGCAGCGTACAGGGAGGTGGAAACACCATATATTTT
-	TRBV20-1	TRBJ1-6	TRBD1	CSARARQGVLPLHF	TGCAGTGCTAGGGCTCGACAGGGCGTGCTCCCCCTCCACTTT
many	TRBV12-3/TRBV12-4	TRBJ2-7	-	CASSFIVDTDTSYEQYF	TGTGCCAGCAGTTTTATCGTTGATACTGACACCTCCTACGAGCAGTACTTC
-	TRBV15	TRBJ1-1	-	CATSRDRQGGEAFF	TGTGCCACCAGCAGAGATCGGCAGGGAGGGGAAGCTTTCTTT
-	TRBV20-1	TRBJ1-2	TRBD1	CSARDNAGGTYGYTF	TGCAGTGCTAGAGATAATGCAGGGGGCACCTATGGCTACACCTTC
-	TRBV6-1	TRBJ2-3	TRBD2	CASSKGTSGGSTDTQYF	TGTGCCAGCAGTAAAGGGACTAGCGGGGGGAGCACAGATACGCAGTATTTT
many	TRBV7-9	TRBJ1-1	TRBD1	CASSIGTVAGAFF	TGTGCCAGCAGCATTGGGACAGTCGCCGGGGCTTTCTTT
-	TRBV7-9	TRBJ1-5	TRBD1	CASSSFRDRNQPQHF	TGTGCCAGCAGCTCTTTCCGGGACAGGAATCAGCCCCAGCATTTT
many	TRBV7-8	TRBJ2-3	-	CASSHPGGLGTDTQYF	TGTGCCAGCAGCCATCCTGGGGGTCTGGGCACAGATACGCAGTATTTT
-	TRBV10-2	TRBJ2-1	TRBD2	CAIGTSGPYNEQFF	TGCGCCATCGGGACTAGCGGGCCTTACAATGAGCAGTTCTTC
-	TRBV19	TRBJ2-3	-	CASRAPRGAEDTQYF	TGTGCCAGTAGGGCCCCCCGGGGAGCGGAGGATACGCAGTATTTT
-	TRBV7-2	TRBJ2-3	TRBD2	CASSFIAGGPTITDTQYF	TGTGCCAGCAGCTTTATAGCGGGGGGACCAACGATCACAGATACGCAGTATTTT
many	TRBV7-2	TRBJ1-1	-	CASSLGGRGNTEAFF	TGTGCCAGCAGCTTAGGAGGCAGGGGGAACACTGAAGCTTTCTTT
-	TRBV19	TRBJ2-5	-	CASSYRKETQYF	TGTGCCAGTAGTTACAGAAAAGAGACCCAGTACTTC
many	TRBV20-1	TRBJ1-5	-	CSARDIGGSNQPQHF	TGCAGTGCTAGAGACATTGGGGGTAGCAATCAGCCCCAGCATTTT
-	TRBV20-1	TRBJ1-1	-	CSASSGDDTEAFF	TGCAGTGCTAGTTCGGGGGATGACACTGAAGCTTTCTTT
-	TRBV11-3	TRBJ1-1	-	CASSPGRVNTEAFF	TGTGCCAGCAGCCCGGGTAGGGTGAACACTGAAGCTTTCTTT
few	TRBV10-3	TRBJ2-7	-	CAISETVVYEQYF	TGTGCCATCAGTGAGACAGTCGTCTACGAGCAGTACTTC
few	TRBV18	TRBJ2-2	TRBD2	CASSRFEAGVGELFF	TGTGCCAGCTCACGTTTCGAAGCGGGGGTCGGGGAGCTGTTTTTT
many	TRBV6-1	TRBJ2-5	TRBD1	CASSLGQGVRYQETQYF	TGTGCCAGCAGTTTGGGACAGGGGGTTCGGTACCAAGAGACCCAGTACTTC
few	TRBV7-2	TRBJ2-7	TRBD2	CASSRTSGIAPPCSYEQYF	TGTGCCAGCAGCCGGACTAGCGGGATTGCACCTCCGTGCTCCTACGAGCAGTACTTC
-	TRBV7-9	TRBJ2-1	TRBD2	CASSPSGDPRNEQFF	TGTGCCAGCAGCCCCAGCGGGGACCCTAGGAATGAGCAGTTCTTC
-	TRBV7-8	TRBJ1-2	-	CASSPGTTGYGYTF	TGTGCCAGCAGCCCTGGGACCACAGGCTATGGCTACACCTTC
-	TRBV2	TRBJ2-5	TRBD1	CASSERQGGETQYF	TGTGCCAGCAGTGAACGACAGGGCGGGGAGACCCAGTACTTC
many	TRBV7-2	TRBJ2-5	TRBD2	CASSFQRGARETQYF	TGTGCCAGCAGCTTCCAGCGGGGGGCCAGGGAGACCCAGTACTTC
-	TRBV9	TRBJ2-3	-	CASSPEAALPDTQYF	TGTGCCAGCTCACCTGAAGCCGCCTTGCCAGATACGCAGTATTTT
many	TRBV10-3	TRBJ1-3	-	CAISEAGPLSGNTIYF	TGTGCCATCAGTGAGGCAGGGCCCCTCTCTGGAAACACCATATATTTT
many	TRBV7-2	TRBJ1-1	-	CASSRTPWNTEAFF	TGTGCCAGCTCGCGGACACCCTGGAACACTGAAGCTTTCTTT
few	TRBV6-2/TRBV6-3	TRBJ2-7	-	CASGYPTLAFNYEQYF	TGTGCCAGCGGTTACCCCACACTAGCTTTTAACTACGAGCAGTACTTC
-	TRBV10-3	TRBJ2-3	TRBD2	CAISGSSGGSTQYF	TGTGCCATCAGTGGTTCTAGCGGGGGGTCTACGCAGTATTTT
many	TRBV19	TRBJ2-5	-	CASIGRESSQYF	TGTGCCAGTATTGGTAGGGAGAGTTCCCAGTACTTC
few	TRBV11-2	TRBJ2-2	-	CASSLVGAGELFF	TGTGCCAGCAGCTTAGTCGGGGCCGGGGAGCTGTTTTTT
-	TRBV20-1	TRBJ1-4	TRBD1	CSASWDRGDEKLFF	TGCAGTGCTTCCTGGGACAGGGGGGATGAAAAACTGTTTTTT
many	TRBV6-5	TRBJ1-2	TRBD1	CAHAGGGGGYTF	TGTGCCCACGCTGGAGGGGGCGGAGGCTACACCTTC
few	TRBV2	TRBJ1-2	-	CASSDPGDINYGYTF	TGTGCCAGCAGTGACCCAGGGGACATAAACTATGGCTACACCTTC
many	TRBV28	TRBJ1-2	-	CASSPPDLGGYTF	TGTGCCAGCAGCCCACCAGACCTTGGGGGCTACACCTTC
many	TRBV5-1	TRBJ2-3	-	CASSLAPRGGGTDTQYF	TGCGCCAGCAGCTTGGCGCCCCGGGGCGGGGGCACAGATACGCAGTATTTT
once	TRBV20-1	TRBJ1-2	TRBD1	CSATDRGKRTGDGYTF	TGCAGTGCAACCGACAGGGGCAAACGGACAGGGGATGGCTACACCTTC
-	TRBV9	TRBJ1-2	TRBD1	CASSIRHQTGTRGYTF	TGTGCCAGCAGCATTCGCCACCAGACAGGGACTCGGGGCTACACCTTC
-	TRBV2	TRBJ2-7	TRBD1	CASGGTGAYEQYF	TGTGCCAGCGGGGGGACAGGGGCCTACGAGCAGTACTTC
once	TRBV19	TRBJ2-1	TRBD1	CASRTGGKNEQFF	TGTGCCAGCAGGACAGGGGGCAAAAATGAGCAGTTCTTC
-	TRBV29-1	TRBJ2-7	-	CSVVAQGAEQYF	TGCAGCGTTGTCGCCCAGGGCGCCGAGCAGTACTTC
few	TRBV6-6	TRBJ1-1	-	CASSYGGEGHAEAFF	TGTGCCAGCAGTTACGGGGGGGAGGGTCACGCTGAAGCTTTCTTT
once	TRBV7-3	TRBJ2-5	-	CASSRDIDQPQYF	TGTGCCAGCAGCCGGGACATCGATCAGCCCCAGTACTTC
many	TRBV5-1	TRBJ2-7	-	CASSLATVEVHEQYF	TGCGCCAGCAGCTTGGCAACGGTTGAGGTTCACGAGCAGTACTTC
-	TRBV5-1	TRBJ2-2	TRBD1	CASSTGQVNTGELFF	TGCGCCAGCAGCACAGGACAGGTTAACACCGGGGAGCTGTTTTTT